This record covers a single T cell receptor beta chain. Its antigen is not known. The entry originates in a study of T cell clones after liver transplantation. Study information: A pre-transplant mixed lymphocyte reaction with TCRbeta sequencing defined graft-donor-reactive clones followed in post-transplant blood. Third-party-reactive TCRbeta sequences from pre-transplant mixed lymphocyte reactions served as antigen-independent comparators. Without induction therapy, subjects received standard immunosuppression until 12-24 months post-transplant.

Points from the study as a whole: Small, mixed patient groups and varying post-transplant times limit these conclusions.

Clones were read by immunoSEQ multiplex PCR, and TCRdb kept only the in-frame ones, dropping some. The sample yields approximately 100,000 clones, 82% seen once. This receptor was obtained from a human donor who received a liver transplant. Sequenced here: CD4+ T cells from blood, sampled before liver transplant.

This CDR3 reads CASSQEWERYEQYF. DNA for the CDR3: TGTGCCAGCAGCCAGGAGTGGGAACGCTACGAGCAGTACTTC. The rearrangement joins TRBV4-2 to TRBJ2-7, with D unclear. The CDR3 contains 14 residues. Trimming took off 3 bases at V and 3 bases at J, with 12 bases between the two ends. Germline V gene data show CDR1 as LGHNA and CDR2 as YNFKEQ.